Listed below are T cell receptor beta chains from one sample, sequenced in a study of cytomegalovirus exposure and HLA in healthy donors. Assay used: immunoSEQ multiplex PCR; TCRdb lists only in-frame clones, some missing. The data contain 150,000 to 200,000 clones, 70% to 90% of them seen just once; the ten biggest clones take up 2.5% to 3%. Sequences were obtained from PBMCs. Receptor source: a man younger than 35 in good health and CMV-seronegative. Each CDR3 is given with its conserved first and last residue. D genes are given only for firm matches. Only some rows state a clone size, as once, few, many or a class for expanded clones.

J gene | clone size | V gene | D gene | CDR3 DNA | CDR3 protein
TRBJ1-5 | - | TRBV7-9 | - | TGTGCCAGCAGCTTAGGTACAGGCGCTTTTAGCAATCAGCCCCAGCATTTT | CASSLGTGAFSNQPQHF
TRBJ2-2 | - | TRBV15 | TRBD2 | TGTGCCACCAGCAGCCGTAGCGGGGAGTACACCGGGGAGCTGTTTTTT | CATSSRSGEYTGELFF
TRBJ1-6 | - | TRBV6-5 | - | TGTGCCAGCACCGAACAGGGTTTTGATTCACCCCTCCACTTT | CASTEQGFDSPLHF
TRBJ2-7 | once | TRBV28 | - | TGTGCCAGCAGTCCGCAGGACAGACGTTCCCCGGACTTC | CASSPQDRRSPDF
TRBJ1-2 | - | TRBV12-5 | TRBD1 | TGTGCTAGTGGTTTCCTCCTCCGGGACAGGGGGTTTAACTATGGCTACACCTTC | CASGFLLRDRGFNYGYTF
TRBJ2-1 | - | TRBV10-3 | TRBD2 | TGTGCCATCAGTGATGGCACTAGCGGGAGTTACAATGAGCAGTTCTTC | CAISDGTSGSYNEQFF
TRBJ1-4 | - | TRBV7-2 | TRBD1 | TGTGCCAGCAGCCGACAACAGGGGGATAATGAAAAACTGTTTTTT | CASSRQQGDNEKLFF
TRBJ2-2 | once | TRBV5-1 | TRBD1 | TGCGCCAGCAGCCCGGGGACAGGGGGCGAGGCCGGGGAGCTGTTTTTT | CASSPGTGGEAGELFF
TRBJ1-2 | - | TRBV4-2 | - | TGTGCCAGCAGCCAGGGAGGGGCTCATGGCTACACCTTC | CASSQGGAHGYTF
TRBJ2-3 | - | TRBV2 | TRBD2 | TGTGCCAGCAGTGAAGGGGAGGGCCTAGGTGATACGCAGTATTTT | CASSEGEGLGDTQYF
TRBJ1-1 | - | TRBV5-1 | - | TGCGCCAGCAGCTTGGTAGGTTTCCCCACGGGGAACACTGAAGCTTTCTTT | CASSLVGFPTGNTEAFF
TRBJ1-1 | - | TRBV6-5 | - | TGTGCCAGCGGACACAGGAGGAACACTGAAGCTTTCTTT | CASGHRRNTEAFF
TRBJ1-5 | - | TRBV4-1 | - | TGCGCCAGCAGCCTTTCTATTCCTAATCAGCCCCAGCATTTT | CASSLSIPNQPQHF
TRBJ1-5 | - | TRBV7-8 | TRBD1 | TGTGCCAGCAGCTTAGTATCAACAGGGGACAATCAGCCCCAGCATTTT | CASSLVSTGDNQPQHF
TRBJ2-1 | once | TRBV27 | TRBD2 | TGTGCCAGCAGTTTACAGCGGGACTACAATGAGCAGTTCTTC | CASSLQRDYNEQFF
TRBJ2-4 | - | TRBV5-6 | TRBD2 | TGTGCCAGCAGCTTACCTACTAGCGGTGGGGACATTCAGTACTTC | CASSLPTSGGDIQYF
TRBJ2-7 | once | TRBV5-1 | - | TGCGCCAGCAGCTTGCATGCGTCCGAGCAGTACTTC | CASSLHASEQYF
TRBJ2-2 | - | TRBV4-3 | - | TGCGCCAGCAGCCAGGACCGGACAGAAATCACCGGGGAGCTGTTTTTT | CASSQDRTEITGELFF
TRBJ2-1 | - | TRBV5-6 | TRBD2 | TGTGCCAGCAGCGGGCAGGGAGGGAATACCTACAATGAGCAGTTCTTC | CASSGQGGNTYNEQFF
TRBJ1-3 | - | TRBV7-2 | TRBD1 | TGTGCCAGCAGCTTAGTATCGGGACAGGGGGCTGGAAACACCATATATTTT | CASSLVSGQGAGNTIYF
TRBJ2-2 | - | TRBV5-1 | TRBD2 | TGCGCCAGCAGCTCAGCGGGAGTGCTCACCGGGGAGCTGTTTTTT | CASSSAGVLTGELFF
TRBJ2-3 | - | TRBV29-1 | - | TGCAGCGTTCTCACAGATACGCAGTATTTT | CSVLTDTQYF
TRBJ1-1 | - | TRBV15 | - | TGTGCCACCAGCAGAGATTCGGGGAACACTGAAGCTTTCTTT | CATSRDSGNTEAFF
TRBJ1-2 | - | TRBV19 | - | TGTGCCAGTAGTATAGGCGGAGGAGCCCTGGGCTATGGCTACACCTTC | CASSIGGGALGYGYTF
TRBJ1-6 | - | TRBV30 | - | TGTGCCTGGAACCCGGGTGACTATAATTCACCCCTCCACTTT | CAWNPGDYNSPLHF
TRBJ2-1 | - | TRBV27 | TRBD2 | TGTGCCAGCAGTTTTAGGACTAGCGGGAGGGCGGCAAATGAGCAGTTCTTC | CASSFRTSGRAANEQFF
TRBJ2-1 | once | TRBV27 | - | TGTGCCAGCAGTTTACTTAGCTCCTACAATGAGCAGTTCTTC | CASSLLSSYNEQFF
TRBJ2-5 | - | TRBV19 | - | TGTGCCAGTAGCGGGGAGACCCAGTACTTC | CASSGETQYF
TRBJ2-7 | many | TRBV2 | - | TGTGCCAGCAGTGAAGTGGGAGACGAGCAGTACTTC | CASSEVGDEQYF
TRBJ2-1 | - | TRBV4-1 | - | TGCGCCACCGCCAGGGCGTCCTCCTACAATGAGCAGTTCTTC | CATARASSYNEQFF
TRBJ1-6 | - | TRBV28 | - | TGTGCCAGCAGTCCGGACAGCCCTAATTCACCCCTCCACTTT | CASSPDSPNSPLHF
TRBJ1-2 | - | TRBV7-9 | TRBD1 | TGTGCCAGCAGGTCCGGGACAGATAACTATGGCTACACCTTC | CASRSGTDNYGYTF
TRBJ2-7 | few | TRBV2 | - | TGTGCCAGCAGTGAGGTGCGGGAGCAGTACTTC | CASSEVREQYF
TRBJ2-7 | - | TRBV7-2 | TRBD2 | TGTGCCAGCAGCCTCCGACTAGCGGGAGAGGTAGACGAGCAGTACTTC | CASSLRLAGEVDEQYF
TRBJ1-1 | - | TRBV4-2 | - | TGTGCCAGCAGCCAAGATAGTGGAGGGACTGAAGCTTTCTTT | CASSQDSGGTEAFF